This T cell receptor (beta chain) was sequenced in a study of identical twins. Study-wide findings and caveats: Cross-sectional statistics, not tracking of the same donors, supported the conclusions.

The germline V gene has CDR1 SGHKS and CDR2 YYEKEE (reference sequence). This CDR3 is 17 amino acids long. V was pared by 4 bases and J by 5 bases, with 7 bases of the junction left unmatched. TCRdb used MiXCR to reprocess the 5' RACE reads, holding one entry per CDR3 protein. The sample holds approximately 680,000 distinct CDR3 sequences, around 7.5% seen once. With respect to this clonotype: Its antigen is still unknown.

This same sample was also taken into another study, of yellow fever vaccine responses in identical twins.

This TCR came from a woman under 30 in good health. Sample: PBMCs. V is TRBV5-5 and J is TRBJ2-1; 15 bases match TRBD2. CDR3 sequence: CASSPTGLAGGHNEQFF. CDR3 coding DNA: TGTGCCAGCAGCCCTACGGGACTAGCGGGGGGCCACAATGAGCAGTTCTTC. Filled out from reference TRBV5-5 and TRBJ2-1, the complete variable domain reads DAGVTQSPTHLIKTRGQQVTLRCSPISGHKSVSWYQQVLGQGPQFIFQYYEKEERGRGNFPDRFSARQFPNYSSELNVNALLLGDSALYLCASSPTGLAGGHNEQFFGPGTRLTVL.